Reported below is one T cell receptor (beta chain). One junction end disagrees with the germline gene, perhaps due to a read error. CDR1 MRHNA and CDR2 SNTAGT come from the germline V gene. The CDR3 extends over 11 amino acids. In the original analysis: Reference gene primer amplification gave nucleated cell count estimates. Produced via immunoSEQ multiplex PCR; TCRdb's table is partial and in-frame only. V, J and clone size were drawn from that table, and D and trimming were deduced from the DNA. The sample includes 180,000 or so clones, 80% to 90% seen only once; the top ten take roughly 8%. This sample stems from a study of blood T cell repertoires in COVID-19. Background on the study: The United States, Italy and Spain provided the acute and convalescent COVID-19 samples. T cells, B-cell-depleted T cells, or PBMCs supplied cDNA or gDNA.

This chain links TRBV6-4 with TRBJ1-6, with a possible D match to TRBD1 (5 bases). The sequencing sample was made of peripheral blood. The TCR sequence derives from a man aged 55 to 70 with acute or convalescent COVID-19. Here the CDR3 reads CASRWPMVGGF. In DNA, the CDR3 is TGTGCCAGCAGGTGGCCGATGGTCGGGGGCTTT.